These 6 T cell receptor beta chains originate from one sample sequenced in a study of T-cell memory formation after mild COVID-19 (dated by TCRdb to 2020 to 2022). The receptor library was made with 5' RACE. The run used an Illumina NovaSeq 6000. The public reads were reprocessed in TCRdb via fastp at Q25 and MiXCR, keeping in-frame beta chains. Each entry merges the rows of one CDR3 protein and shows their most common DNA and genes. Across this sample there are about 49,000 distinct CDR3 sequences, with roughly 27% seen only once. About two fifths of the sample is held by the ten biggest clonotypes. Material: PBMCs or a T cell subset sorted from them (not recorded which). The receptors originated from a man younger than 35 who had mild COVID-19 (a few samples of this study predate the infection). The sample titles of this study are shuffled in the database, so cell type and time point are left out; the donor was told from shared clones.

J is TRBJ1-1 and V is TRBV19; D not certain. V was clipped by 9 bases and J by 1 base, with 12 bases between them. Germline loops: CDR1 LNHDA, CDR2 SQIVND (reference sequence). CDR3 length equals 13 residues. The DNA of the CDR3 is TGTGCCAGCAAACAAACAGCGAACACTGAAGCTTTCTTT. Amino acids: CASKQTANTEAFF.

This clonotype was recorded a few times. The rearrangement joins TRBV25-1 to TRBJ1-2; no clear D. In germline, CDR1 is MGHDK, CDR2 SYGVNS. Trimming cost V 5 bases and J 1 base, with 11 bases left between them. The CDR3 contains 14 residues. CDR3 loop: CASSSPRFNYGYTF. In DNA form, the CDR3 reads TGTGCCAGCAGTTCCCCCCGCTTTAACTATGGCTACACCTTC.

The gene calls are TRBV4-2 and TRBJ2-7; 12 bases are a match to TRBD1. Germline V gene lookup returns CDR1 LGHNA and CDR2 YNFKEQ. The V segment lost 0 bases and the J segment 3 bases; nucleotides outside the gene matches: 3. The CDR3 consists of 16 residues. CDR3 sequence (DNA): TGTGCCAGCAGCCAAGAGGGGACAGGGGGCCACTACGAGCAGTACTTC. Translated: CASSQEGTGGHYEQYF.

V usage is TRBV7-9 and J usage is TRBJ2-3; D might be TRBD2 (5 bases). CDR1 and CDR2 (germline): SEHNR, FQNEAQ (reference sequence). This CDR3 has 15 amino acids. With 3 bases removed from V and 4 bases from J, the gap between germline ends came to 14 bases. CDR3 DNA: TGTGCCAGCAGCTTGACGGGGTCTGTCTCAGATACGCAGTATTTT. Residues: CASSLTGSVSDTQYF.

In this sample, this clonotype turned up a few times. The gene calls are TRBV7-2 and TRBJ2-1; 7 bases line up with TRBD1. Germline CDR1 and CDR2: SGHTA and FQGNSA. J was trimmed by 9 bases and V by 5 bases; bases with no gene match: 13. The CDR3 length is 15 residues. As DNA, the CDR3 is TGTGCCAGCAGCCGAAACGAGGGGGCCTTCCGTGAGCAGTTCTTC. It codes for CASSRNEGAFREQFF.

J is TRBJ1-5 and V is TRBV4-3; no clear D. Deletions cut 1 base from V and 2 bases from J, with 6 bases between. This CDR3 contains 14 residues. CDR1 is LGHNA, CDR2 YSLEER, per germline. The CDR3 region is CASSQGRRNQPQHF. The CDR3 DNA sequence: TGCGCCAGCAGCCAAGGTCGGCGCAATCAGCCCCAGCATTTT.